This T cell receptor beta chain derives from a study of lymphopenia after photon versus proton radiotherapy. Study-wide findings and caveats: After the lymphocyte nadir, photon-treated repertoires showed oligoclonal expansion, especially of CD8+ Temra cells. Under photons, naive T cells and diversity fell while effector/memory populations rose.

The V and J ends lost 6 bases and 0 bases respectively, with 11 bases between them. This CDR3 has 14 residues. Germline CDR1 is LGHNT and CDR2 is FRNRAP. As regards this clone: Its matching antigen is unknown.

Generated by immunoSEQ multiplex PCR, the TCRdb table keeps only in-frame clones and is missing some. The sample comprises tens of thousands of clones, 75% to 90% of which are singletons, and roughly 14% rests with the top ten. The chain recombines TRBV12-5 with TRBJ1-2; D gene uncertain. Specimen: peripheral blood, collected from a patient treated with proton-based radiotherapy. The origin of this receptor is a woman in her sixties or seventies with pancreatic cancer. The CDR3 reads CASGPSGTNYGYTF. The CDR3 DNA follows: TGTGCTAGTGGCCCCTCCGGGACTAACTATGGCTACACCTTC.